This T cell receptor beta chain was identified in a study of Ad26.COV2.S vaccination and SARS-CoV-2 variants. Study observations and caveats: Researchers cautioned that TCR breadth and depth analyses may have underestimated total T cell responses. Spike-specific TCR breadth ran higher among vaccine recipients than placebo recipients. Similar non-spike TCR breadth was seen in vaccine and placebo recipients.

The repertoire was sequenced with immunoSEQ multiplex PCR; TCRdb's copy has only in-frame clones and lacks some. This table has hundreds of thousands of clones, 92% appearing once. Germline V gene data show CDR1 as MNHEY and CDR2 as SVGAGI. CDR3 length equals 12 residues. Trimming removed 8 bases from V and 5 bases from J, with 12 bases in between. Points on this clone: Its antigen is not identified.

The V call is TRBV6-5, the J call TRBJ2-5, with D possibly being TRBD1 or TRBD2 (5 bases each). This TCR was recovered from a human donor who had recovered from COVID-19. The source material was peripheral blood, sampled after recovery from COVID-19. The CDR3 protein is CASVGERETQYF. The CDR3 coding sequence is TGTGCCAGCGTAGGGGAGAGGGAGACCCAGTACTTC.